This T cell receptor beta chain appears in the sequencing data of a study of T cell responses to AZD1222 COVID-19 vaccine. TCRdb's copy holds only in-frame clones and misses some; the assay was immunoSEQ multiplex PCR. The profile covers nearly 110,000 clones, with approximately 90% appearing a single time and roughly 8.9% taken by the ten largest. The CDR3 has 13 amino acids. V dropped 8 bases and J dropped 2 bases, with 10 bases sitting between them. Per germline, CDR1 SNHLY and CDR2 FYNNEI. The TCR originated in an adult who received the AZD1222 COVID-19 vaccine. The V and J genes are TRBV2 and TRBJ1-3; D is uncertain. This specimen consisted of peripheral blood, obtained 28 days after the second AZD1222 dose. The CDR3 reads CASATLPGNTIYF. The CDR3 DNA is TGTGCCAGCGCGACACTTCCTGGAAACACCATATATTTT.